A single sample is the source of the 8 T cell receptor beta chains below, sequenced in a study of response to subunit inactivated influenza vaccine. TCRdb re-derived calls from the RT-PCR reads in MiXCR, one entry per CDR3 protein. The data show hundreds of thousands of distinct CDR3 sequences, less than 30% seen once. The source material was CD4+ T cells sorted from PBMCs, sampled approximately 5 days after vaccination. The source is a man in his fifties who received an inactivated influenza vaccine.

Concerning this clonotype: It is unclear where the CDR3 begins or ends on the DNA, so no DNA is shown, and the CDR3 is as TCRdb lists it. The chain has TRBV20-1 and TRBJ2-5; the table assigns TRBD2, which was not confirmed against the DNA. Per germline, CDR1 DFQATT and CDR2 SNEGSKA (reference sequence). The CDR3 contains 19 residues when both ends are counted. CDR3 sequence reads: CSAFGTDLEREFFGETQYF.

This clonotype was seen more than once but under ten times. CDR3 protein: CASSLWQYEQYF. CDR3 bases: TGTGCCAGCAGCTTGTGGCAGTACGAGCAGTACTTC. This chain joins TRBV5-6 and TRBJ2-7; D not resolved. The length of the CDR3 is 12 residues. Germline lookup yields CDR1 SGHDT and CDR2 YYEEEE. With 1 base removed from V and 4 bases from J, the gap between germline ends came to 6 bases.

The gene calls are TRBV28 and TRBJ2-7; tentatively, D is TRBD1 (6 bases). The CDR3 is made up of 13 amino acids. Trimming cost V 8 bases and J 3 bases, with 14 bases left between them. CDR1 is MDHEN, CDR2 SYDVKM, per germline. In nucleotides, the CDR3 is TGTGCCAGCGGAGCCGGGACATACTACGAGCAGTACTTC. Its translation: CASGAGTYYEQYF.

This clonotype came up a few times. J is TRBJ2-3 and V is TRBV20-1; the D is unclear. V lost 6 bases and J 2 bases, leaving 15 bases between the germline ends. This CDR3 region has 14 residues. Per germline, CDR1 DFQATT and CDR2 SNEGSKA (reference sequence). CDR3 in amino acids: CSAVDQGPTDTQYF. As DNA, the CDR3 is TGCAGTGCCGTGGATCAAGGCCCCACAGATACGCAGTATTTT.

This clonotype came up a few times. The gene calls are TRBV7-9 and TRBJ1-4; D gene uncertain. V was trimmed by 5 bases and J by 2 bases, leaving 9 bases between them. CDR1 SEHNR and CDR2 FQNEAQ come from the germline V gene (reference sequence). This CDR3 comprises 14 residues. The chain's CDR3 is CASSSRGTNEKLFF. In nucleotides, the CDR3 is TGTGCCAGCAGCAGCCGCGGGACTAATGAAAAACTGTTTTTT.

This clonotype was seen only a few times. This chain connects TRBV14 to TRBJ2-1; possibly TRBD1 for D (6 bases). V was pared by 5 bases and J by 4 bases, with 12 bases between. Germline CDR1 is SGHDN and CDR2 is FVKESK. The CDR3 covers 14 residues. The CDR3 DNA reads as TGTGCCAGCAGCTTCCGGACAGCGTACAATGAGCAGTTCTTC. Residues: CASSFRTAYNEQFF.

The chain employs TRBV20-1 and TRBJ1-6, with D possibly matching TRBD1 (5 bases). The CDR3 covers 15 residues. The germline CDR1 and CDR2 sequences are DFQATT and SNEGSKA (reference sequence). Between the trimmed V and J ends, which lost 0 bases and 10 bases, there was a span of 16 bases. CDR3 sequence reads: CSARDGTRGSSPLHF. CDR3 in DNA: TGCAGTGCTAGAGACGGGACGCGGGGCAGCTCACCCCTCCACTTT.

This clonotype was observed a few times. The gene calls are TRBV10-2 and TRBJ1-5; D is undetermined. The CDR3 is 13 residues long. V lost 8 bases to trimming and J lost 7 bases, with 15 bases between them. Per the germline V gene, CDR1 is WSHSY and CDR2 is SAAADI. The CDR3 bases are TGCGCCAGCGGGCAGGTACTCGGGCAGCCCCAGCATTTT. This codes for CASGQVLGQPQHF.